This entry features one T cell receptor (beta chain) sequence. Its antigen is undetermined. The unexposed donors gave CD4+ T cells in about 2011-2019, prior to COVID-19. Isolation of CD4+ T cells took place after approximately 10 days in culture. The repertoire was sequenced with immunoSEQ multiplex PCR; TCRdb's copy has only in-frame clones and lacks some. The sample holds 19,000 or so clones; 60% to 80% are singletons and the top ten take around 20%. The sample is drawn from a study of CD4 T cells in relation to SARS-CoV-2 and coronaviruses. The CDR3 has 13 residues. In germline, CDR1 is SGHVS, CDR2 FQNEAQ. The ends lost 5 bases at V and 10 bases at J; junction bases unmatched: 7.

Sequenced: CD4+ T cells from PBMCs, cultured in vitro. This TCR came from a human donor in good health. V usage is TRBV7-8 and J usage is TRBJ2-1, with TRBD2 matching 8 bases. This CDR3 is CASSPRASGEQFF. DNA for the CDR3: TGTGCCAGCAGCCCGAGGGCTAGCGGGGAGCAGTTCTTC.